These 20 T cell receptor beta chains were all obtained from the same sample, sequenced in a study of T cell changes during pregnancy in multiple sclerosis (dated by TCRdb to between 2019 and 2020). Libraries came from the immunoSEQ multiplex PCR assay. What TCRdb holds here is the immuneACCESS table cut down to in-frame rearrangements. Part of the clones is not present; checked against another copy, under half of the missing clones reflect an unresolved V gene, and the others are unexplained. Present in this sample are 40,000 or so clones, around 93% of which were seen just once. Clones ranked in the top ten supply roughly 8.1% of the sample. The material sequenced was CD8+ T cells from peripheral blood mononuclear cells, taken in the third trimester of pregnancy. The receptors come from a female donor with multiple sclerosis, enrolled in a pregnancy study.

V is TRBV7-9 and J is TRBJ2-1; D perhaps matches TRBD2 (5 bases). The V end was cut by 1 base, the J end by 6 bases, with 13 bases between. Germline-derived CDR1 and CDR2 are SEHNR and FQNEAQ (reference sequence). CDR3 length: 15 amino acids. DNA for the CDR3: TGTGCCAGCAGCTTAGGGCCCGAGGGTTCCAATGAGCAGTTCTTC. Residues: CASSLGPEGSNEQFF.

The chain couples TRBV14 to TRBJ2-1; D gene ambiguous. The CDR3 has 14 amino acids. The V gene's germline CDR1 is SGHDN and CDR2 FVKESK. V was cut by 0 bases and J by 6 bases, with 9 bases left in between. The CDR3 spells CASSQDIFPNEQFF. The CDR3 bases are TGTGCCAGCAGCCAAGACATTTTCCCCAATGAGCAGTTCTTC.

The chain is built from TRBV2 and TRBJ1-1; no firm D call. Trimming removed 3 bases at V and 0 bases at J, with 17 bases between. The CDR3 totals 17 residues. The germline V gene encodes CDR1 SNHLY and CDR2 FYNNEI. CDR3 nucleotides: TGTGCCAGCAGTGATCGGACTACAGTCTTTATGAACACTGAAGCTTTCTTT. This sequence encodes CASSDRTTVFMNTEAFF.

The chain combines TRBV21-1 with TRBJ2-3; the table's D gene call, TRBD1, was not cross checked with the DNA. TRBV21-1 is a pseudogene segment. This CDR3 has 17 amino acids. CDR3 sequence: CASSTPWTGLSTDTQYF. The CDR3 bases are TGTGCCAGCAGCACCCCCTGGACAGGACTGAGCACAGATACGCAGTATTTT.

This chain uses TRBV29-1 with TRBJ1-1, with TRBD1 identical over 8 bases. V lost 4 bases, J lost 4 bases, and 8 bases stayed unmatched. The CDR3 has 14 residues. Germline assignment: CDR1 SQVTM and CDR2 ANQGSEA. Here the CDR3 reads CSVVGSGGITEAFF. In DNA, the CDR3 is TGCAGCGTTGTCGGGTCAGGGGGCATCACTGAAGCTTTCTTT.

In this sample, this clone turned up once. V gene TRBV14 combines with J gene TRBJ1-2, with TRBD1 matching 9 bases. The CDR3 extends over 16 amino acids. The germline gives CDR1 SGHDN, CDR2 FVKESK. J gave up 4 bases and V 2 bases, and 8 bases lay outside the gene matches. CDR3 region: CASSQKDRGPIYGYTF. CDR3 sequence (DNA): TGTGCCAGCAGCCAAAAGGACAGGGGTCCCATCTATGGCTACACCTTC.

The rearrangement joins TRBV5-1 to TRBJ2-1; D is perhaps TRBD2 (5 bases). Germline V gene data show CDR1 as SGHRS and CDR2 as YFSETQ. CDR3 length equals 13 residues. The V end lost 1 base, the J end lost 9 bases, and 11 bases lay between the germline ends. The chain's CDR3 is CASSLFPSPEQFF. The DNA of the CDR3 is TGCGCCAGCAGCTTGTTTCCTAGCCCTGAGCAGTTCTTC.

The V and J genes are TRBV11-3 and TRBJ2-3; D remains ambiguous. CDR1 and CDR2 (germline): SGHNT, YENEEA. V dropped 5 bases and J dropped 2 bases, with 8 bases sitting between them. This CDR3 has 13 amino acids. The DNA of the CDR3 is TGTGCCAGCAGCCCCACTGACACAGATACGCAGTATTTT. As protein: CASSPTDTDTQYF. Full variable domain (remainder filled in from reference TRBV11-3 and TRBJ2-3): EAGVVQSPRYKIIEKKQPVAFWCNPISGHNTLYWYLQNLGQGPELLIRYENEEAVDDSQLPKDRFSAERLKGVDSTLKIQPAELGDSAVYLCASSPTDTDTQYFGPGTRLTVL.

This clone was detected only once. The genes are TRBV7-9 and TRBJ2-7; 10 nucleotides align to TRBD2. CDR1 and CDR2 (germline): SEHNR, FQNEAQ (reference sequence). CDR3 length equals 15 residues. V gave up 2 bases and J gave up 3 bases; unmatched junction bases: 4. The CDR3 region has the DNA TGTGCCAGCAGCTTACTAGCGGGAGACTACTACGAGCAGTACTTC. It specifies CASSLLAGDYYEQYF.

The chain uses TRBV27 and TRBJ2-7, with 7 bases matching TRBD1. With 5 bases clipped from V and 6 bases from J, the junction kept 4 bases outside the gene matches. This CDR3 has 12 residues. The germline V gene has CDR1 MNHEY and CDR2 SMNVEV (reference sequence). The CDR3 DNA reads as TGTGCCAGCAGTAGACAGGGCCGCGAGCAGTACTTC. Translation gives CASSRQGREQYF.

This clone was counted once. This sequence joins TRBV11-2 and TRBJ2-1; 10 bases map to TRBD2. CDR3 size: 14 residues. Trimming cost V 1 base and J 15 bases; bases outside gene matches: 9. Germline CDR1 and CDR2: SGHAT and FQNNGV. CDR3 residues: CASSLALAGDRGFF. In DNA, the CDR3 is TGTGCCAGCAGCTTAGCCCTAGCGGGAGATCGTGGGTTCTTC. The complete variable domain, with remaining parts taken from reference TRBV11-2 and TRBJ2-1, reads EAGVAQSPRYKIIEKRQSVAFWCNPISGHATLYWYQQILGQGPKLLIQFQNNGVVDDSQLPKDRFSAERLKGVDSTLKIQPAKLEDSAVYLCASSLALAGDRGFFGPGTRLTVL.

The J gene is TRBJ2-3, the V gene TRBV15; no clear D. Germline assignment: CDR1 LNHNV and CDR2 YYDKDF (reference sequence). The CDR3 has 15 amino acids. Trimming took 1 base from V and 5 from J, leaving 13 bases between them. The CDR3 coding sequence is TGTGCCACCAGCAGAGCGGTCTTAGCCCAAGATACGCAGTATTTT. This sequence encodes CATSRAVLAQDTQYF.

The rearrangement uses TRBV6-5 and TRBJ2-2; the match to TRBD2 covers 7 bases. The V gene end was trimmed by 5 bases and the J gene end by 2 bases; junction bases not matched to a gene: 8. The germline V gene encodes CDR1 MNHEY and CDR2 SVGAGI. The CDR3 consists of 16 residues. In DNA, the CDR3 is TGTGCCAGCAGTCACTATTCTAGCGGTAACACCGGGGAGCTGTTTTTT. Translation gives CASSHYSSGNTGELFF.

The chain carries TRBV29-1 and TRBJ2-7; 8 bases are a match to TRBD1. This CDR3 has 18 amino acids. Trimming removed 1 base from V and 4 bases from J; junction bases left unmatched: 18. Germline V lookup: CDR1 SQVTM, CDR2 ANQGSEA. The CDR3 DNA follows: TGCAGCGTTGAAGCCGGGCTGCGAAGACAGGGGATCGGATACGAGCAGTACTTC. This encodes CSVEAGLRRQGIGYEQYF.

This chain links TRBV19 with TRBJ2-7, with 8 positions matching TRBD1. CDR1 and CDR2 (germline): LNHDA, SQIVND (reference sequence). This CDR3 is 14 amino acids long. V lost 3 bases, J lost 2 bases, and 3 bases stayed unmatched. The CDR3 sequence: CASSIGTGAYEQYF. CDR3 nucleotide sequence: TGTGCCAGTAGTATTGGGACAGGAGCCTACGAGCAGTACTTC.

In its sample, this clone was seen many times. This chain links TRBV6-1 with TRBJ1-1, with D possibly matching TRBD1 (5 bases). Trimming pared 3 bases from V and 1 base from J, leaving 9 bases between. Germline V gene lookup returns CDR1 MNHNS and CDR2 SASEGT. The CDR3 totals 14 residues. The CDR3 loop is CASSDGRENTEAFF. The CDR3 region has the DNA TGTGCCAGCAGTGACGGCAGGGAGAACACTGAAGCTTTCTTT.

This chain joins TRBV27 and TRBJ2-7, with D perhaps TRBD1 (6 bases). The V gene lost 4 bases and the J gene lost 6 bases, with 16 bases spanning the gap. The CDR3 spans 14 residues. Germline CDR1 is MNHEY and CDR2 is SMNVEV (reference sequence). The CDR3 DNA sequence: TGTGCCAGCAGTTCTGGACAGTCAGATCGCGAGCAGTACTTC. It yields the protein CASSSGQSDREQYF.

This chain links TRBV2 with TRBJ2-2; D is uncertain. CDR3 length: 15 amino acids. Germline V gene lookup returns CDR1 SNHLY and CDR2 FYNNEI. The V end was cut by 1 base, the J end by 3 bases, with 9 bases between. The CDR3 nucleotides read TGTGCCAGCAGTGAAGAGGTCCGGGACACCGGGGAGCTGTTTTTT. This codes for CASSEEVRDTGELFF.

J is TRBJ1-2 and V is TRBV27, with D perhaps matching TRBD1 (6 bases). Trimming left V 7 bases short and J 4 bases short, with 25 bases between. Looked up from germline, CDR1 is MNHEY and CDR2 is SMNVEV (reference sequence). There are 17 residues in the CDR3. CDR3 coding DNA: TGTGCCAGCACCCCCAAGACGGGACAAGGGAGAGGCTATGGCTACACCTTC. Amino acids: CASTPKTGQGRGYGYTF.

DNA for the CDR3: TGTGCCAGCAGTGAAATGGGACTAGTCATGGCGCAGTATTTT. Encoded protein: CASSEMGLVMAQYF. The J gene is TRBJ2-3, the V gene TRBV6-1; 8 nucleotides line up with TRBD2. CDR1 and CDR2 from the germline V gene are MNHNS and SASEGT. This CDR3 has 14 amino acids. The trim removed 2 bases at V and 10 bases at J, leaving 8 bases unmatched.